Given below is one T cell receptor beta chain in context. Its specificity is unknown. Terminally differentiated effector memory CD45RA+ cells were excluded from the naive CD8 cells, which were CD45RO-negative and positively selected for CCR7. The data originate from a study of shared clonotypes between healthy human individuals. Study conclusions and caveats: Inspection by rarefaction showed sorted-subset sequencing to be incomplete despite large depth.

Germline values: CDR1 SGHNT, CDR2 YYREEE (reference sequence). The CDR3 contains 17 residues. Between the trimmed V and J ends, which lost 5 bases and 3 bases, there was a span of 23 bases. The assay was run at deep level. TCRdb's table, derived via immunoSEQ multiplex PCR, lists solely in-frame clones and lacks some. The data show about 1,900,000 clones, about 95% seen once. The chain carries TRBV5-4 and TRBJ1-2, with D possibly TRBD1 on 6 matching bases. The sequenced material came from naive CD8+ T cells sorted from blood. This TCR came from a man aged 18 to 29 in good health. The CDR3 sequence: CASSMWGGQGLDYGYTF. The CDR3 coding sequence is TGTGCCAGCAGTATGTGGGGGGGGCAGGGATTGGACTATGGCTACACCTTC.